The rows below give T cell receptor beta chains drawn from one sample of a study of post-analysis software for immune sequencing data. Via MiXCR, TCRdb re-called the PCR reads, giving one row per CDR3 protein. Altogether about 210,000 distinct CDR3 sequences are present, roughly 30% being singletons, with the ten largest covering nearly 3.5%. The material sequenced was blood. The source is a girl under 18 with multiple sclerosis. Both conserved end residues are part of each CDR3. A D gene is named only where the DNA matches it firmly. Clone sizes are given selectively: once, few, many, or a class where the clone is expanded.

d_gene	abundance	v_gene	j_gene	CDR3nt	CDR3aa
.	.	TRBV20-1	TRBJ2-5	TGCAGTGCTAGCGGGGCCCCCCGAGAGACCCAGTACTTC	CSASGAPRETQYF
.	many	TRBV7-3	TRBJ1-1	TGTGCCAGCAGCTTAACTGGGGCAGGGGAGGACACTGAAGCTTTCTTT	CASSLTGAGEDTEAFF
.	many	TRBV7-9	TRBJ2-7	TGTGCCAGCAGCTCCGCCGGGACGGTCTCTGGGAAGCAGTACTTC	CASSSAGTVSGKQYF
TRBD1	few	TRBV2	TRBJ1-5	TGTGCCAGCAGCCAAGAACAGGGGTTGCATCAGCCCCAGCATTTT	CASSQEQGLHQPQHF
.	many	TRBV5-1	TRBJ1-2	TGCGCCAGCAGCTTGGAGGGCACAGACCATACTAACTATGGCTACACCTTC	CASSLEGTDHTNYGYTF
.	many	TRBV5-1	TRBJ2-7	TGCGCCAGCAGCTTGCCCCGGGAAGGGATTCCCTACGAGCAGTACTTC	CASSLPREGIPYEQYF
TRBD1	.	TRBV29-1	TRBJ2-3	TGCGGCTCTTCACAGACAGGGGGCATGTCAGATACGCAGTATTTT	CGSSQTGGMSDTQYF
.	.	TRBV7-3	TRBJ1-1	TGTGCCAGCAGCTCCTTAGGCTTGAACACTGAAGCTTTCTTT	CASSSLGLNTEAFF
.	few	TRBV24-1	TRBJ1-1	TGTGCCACCAGTAGGGGAGGGATGAACACTGAAGCTTTCTTT	CATSRGGMNTEAFF
TRBD1	.	TRBV7-2	TRBJ1-1	TGTGCCAGCAGCCCGGACAGGGAGGAACTGGGGAACACTGAAGCTTTCTTT	CASSPDREELGNTEAFF
TRBD1	.	TRBV9	TRBJ1-1	TGTGCCAGCAGCCCTCGCGACAGGGTAAGAACTGAAGCTTTCTTT	CASSPRDRVRTEAFF
.	few	TRBV30	TRBJ2-3	TGTGCCCCACACGGTTTTCATACGCAGTATTTT	CAPHGFHTQYF
TRBD2	many	TRBV5-1	TRBJ2-5	TGTGCCAGCAGAACTAGCGGACAAGAGACCCAGTACTTC	CASRTSGQETQYF
TRBD2	.	TRBV6-1	TRBJ2-1	TGTGCCAGCAGTGTTTTAGCGGGGGCAAGCTCCTACAATGAGCAGTTCTTC	CASSVLAGASSYNEQFF
.	.	TRBV7-2	TRBJ1-2	TGTGCCAGCAGCTTAATGTTATCCAACTATGGCTACACCTTC	CASSLMLSNYGYTF
.	.	TRBV27	TRBJ2-7	TGTGCCAGCTGGGGTCAATCTAGCTCCTACGAGCAGTACTTC	CASWGQSSSYEQYF
.	.	TRBV7-9	TRBJ2-7	TGTGCCAGCAGCTTCTACAGGTCGGGCTCCTACGAGCAGTACTTC	CASSFYRSGSYEQYF
.	.	TRBV18	TRBJ2-2	TGTGCCAGCTCGCCACCATACCCCACCGGGGAGCTGTTTTTT	CASSPPYPTGELFF
.	few	TRBV11-2	TRBJ2-1	TGTGCCAGCAGCGAACGTTCCAATGAGCAGTTCTTC	CASSERSNEQFF
TRBD1	few	TRBV19	TRBJ1-1	TGTGCCAGTGGAAGACAGGGAAACACTGAAGCTTTCTTT	CASGRQGNTEAFF
TRBD1	few	TRBV7-9	TRBJ2-3	TGTGCCAGCAACCCGGACAGGGGGACAGATACGCAGTATTTT	CASNPDRGTDTQYF
.	few	TRBV20-1	TRBJ1-5	TGCAGTGCCAACCGGGGGCCCGTGAATCAGCCCCAGCATTTT	CSANRGPVNQPQHF
.	many	TRBV5-1	TRBJ1-2	TGCGCCAGCAGCGGTGGGGTGACTGGCTATGGCTACACCTTC	CASSGGVTGYGYTF
TRBD2	many	TRBV20-1	TRBJ2-7	TGCAGTGCTGGCCCCCTAGCGGGAGGTTCCTACGAGCAGTACTTC	CSAGPLAGGSYEQYF
.	.	TRBV12-3/TRBV12-4	TRBJ2-1	TGTGCCAGCAGTTTGGGATTAAATGAGCAGTTCTTC	CASSLGLNEQFF
.	few	TRBV5-1	TRBJ1-1	TGCGCCAGCAGCTTGGGGTCGGGTAAACTGAACACTGAAGCTTTCTTT	CASSLGSGKLNTEAFF
.	.	TRBV2	TRBJ1-5	TGTGCCAGCAGTGAAGCGGGCAGTTATAGCAATCAGCCCCAGCATTTT	CASSEAGSYSNQPQHF
.	many	TRBV7-9	TRBJ2-7	TGTGCCAGCAGCCCCACAGGCGTCAACTTATACGAGCAGTACTTC	CASSPTGVNLYEQYF
.	.	TRBV6-5	TRBJ2-7	TGTGCCAGCAGTTACGGTGGCTCTGTCATGAGAAATGAGCAGTACTTC	CASSYGGSVMRNEQYF